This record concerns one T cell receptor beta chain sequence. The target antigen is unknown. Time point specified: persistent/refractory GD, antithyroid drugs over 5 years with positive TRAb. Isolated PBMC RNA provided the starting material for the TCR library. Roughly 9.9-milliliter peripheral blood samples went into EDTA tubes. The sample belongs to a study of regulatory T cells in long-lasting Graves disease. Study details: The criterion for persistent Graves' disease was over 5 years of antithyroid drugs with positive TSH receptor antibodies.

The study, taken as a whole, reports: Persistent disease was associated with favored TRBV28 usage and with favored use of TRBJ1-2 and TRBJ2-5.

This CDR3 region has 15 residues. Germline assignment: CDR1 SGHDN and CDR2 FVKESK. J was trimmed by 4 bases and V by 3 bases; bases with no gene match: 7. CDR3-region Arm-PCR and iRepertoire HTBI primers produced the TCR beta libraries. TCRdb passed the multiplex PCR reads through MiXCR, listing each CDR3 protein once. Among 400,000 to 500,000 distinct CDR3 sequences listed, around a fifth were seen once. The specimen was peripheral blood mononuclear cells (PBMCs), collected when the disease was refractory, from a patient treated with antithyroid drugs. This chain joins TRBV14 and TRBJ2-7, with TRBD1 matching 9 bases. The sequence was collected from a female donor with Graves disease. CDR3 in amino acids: CASSHLGTGLYEQYF. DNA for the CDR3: TGTGCCAGCAGCCATCTGGGGACAGGGTTGTACGAGCAGTACTTC.